A selection of T cell receptor beta chains follows, all from one sample in a study of human T cells and chemical hapten exposure. MiXCR, applied by TCRdb to the RACE reads, yields one record per CDR3 protein. The sample lists some 110,000 distinct CDR3 sequences, 30% to 35% occurring once. The sequencing used whole blood, collected in connection with sensitization to the hapten diphenylcyclopropenone (DPC). The source is a man aged 35 to 55 with alopecia areata. Some clones in this sample may be carry-over from other donors' samples. The CDR3 runs from the conserved cysteine through the conserved F or W.

j_gene | v_gene | CDR3aa
TRBJ2-3 | TRBV29-1 | CSVQPSGSRDTQYF
TRBJ2-3 | TRBV20-1 | CSASRATSLTDTQYF
TRBJ2-1 | TRBV4-2 | CASSLSGRAYNEQFF
TRBJ1-2 | TRBV24-1 | CATSDSQVANYGYTF
TRBJ1-5 | TRBV20-1 | CSATRADQPQHF
TRBJ1-4 | TRBV12-3/TRBV12-4 | CASSPGQGNEKLFF
TRBJ2-7 | TRBV6-2/TRBV6-3 | CATRRLVLTSYEQYF
TRBJ2-3 | TRBV13 | CASSLPGTGTDTQYF
TRBJ1-1 | TRBV20-1 | CSARDVNTEAFF
TRBJ1-3 | TRBV29-1 | CSGTTGSSGNTIYF
TRBJ1-4 | TRBV20-1 | CSAREFATNEKLFF
TRBJ2-1 | TRBV5-6 | CASSFFSATRNEQFF
TRBJ2-1 | TRBV6-2/TRBV6-3 | CASSYLPSGRVQGSYNEQFF
TRBJ2-1 | TRBV5-1 | CASSPKQGALNNEQFF
TRBJ1-1 | TRBV7-8 | CASSLLLGGNTEAFF
TRBJ1-2 | TRBV30 | CAWSLLGMDGYTF
TRBJ1-2 | TRBV6-2/TRBV6-3 | CASSFDDGRSHRHYGYTF
TRBJ2-7 | TRBV5-6 | CASSRDIGSYEQYF
TRBJ1-2 | TRBV18 | CASSPDMGMAGGYTF
TRBJ2-1 | TRBV12-3/TRBV12-4 | CASSLVVGQGYNEQFF
TRBJ2-3 | TRBV6-1 | CASRTNTDTQYF
TRBJ2-7 | TRBV14 | CASSQGVRLVSEQYF
TRBJ2-5 | TRBV28 | CASSLSGFETQYF
TRBJ2-5 | TRBV28 | CASRPYGLAGETQYF
TRBJ2-3 | TRBV25-1 | CASSDLTDTQYF
TRBJ2-4 | TRBV6-2/TRBV6-3 | CASSYGLAGLAKNIQYF
TRBJ2-1 | TRBV5-4 | CASSLEGGIGNNEQFF
TRBJ2-1 | TRBV3-1 | CASSPFTSGRSAEQFF
TRBJ2-6 | TRBV4-3 | CASSQDWGQGSNVLTF
TRBJ2-3 | TRBV6-4 | CASMTSGRVTDTQYF
TRBJ2-3 | TRBV5-5 | CASSSQSTDTQYF